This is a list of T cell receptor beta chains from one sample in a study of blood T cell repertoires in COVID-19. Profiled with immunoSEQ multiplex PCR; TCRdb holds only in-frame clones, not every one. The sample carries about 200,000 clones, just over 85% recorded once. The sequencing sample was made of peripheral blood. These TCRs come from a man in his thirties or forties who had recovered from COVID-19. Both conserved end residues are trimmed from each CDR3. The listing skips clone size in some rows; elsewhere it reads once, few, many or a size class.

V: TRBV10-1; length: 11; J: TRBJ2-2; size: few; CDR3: ASSGLYTGELF
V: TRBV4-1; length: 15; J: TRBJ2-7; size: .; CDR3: ASSQRLRGGSGYEQY
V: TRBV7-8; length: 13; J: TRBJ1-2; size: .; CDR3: ASSLEAALPLGYT
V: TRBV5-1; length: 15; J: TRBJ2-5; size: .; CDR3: ASSLVPSMGGLETQY
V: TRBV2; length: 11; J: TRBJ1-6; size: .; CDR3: ASSSDSHTPLH
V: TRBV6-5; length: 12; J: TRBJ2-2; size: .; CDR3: AGDTGGSIQELF
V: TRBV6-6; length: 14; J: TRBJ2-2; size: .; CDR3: ASSLKASGGIGELF
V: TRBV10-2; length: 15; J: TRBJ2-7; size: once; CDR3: ATSLRPGTSGTYEQY
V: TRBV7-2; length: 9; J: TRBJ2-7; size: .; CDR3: ASRGAFEQY
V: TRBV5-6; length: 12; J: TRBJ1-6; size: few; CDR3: ASSPLTGRSPLH
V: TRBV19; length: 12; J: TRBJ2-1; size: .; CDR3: ASSLQGAYNEQF
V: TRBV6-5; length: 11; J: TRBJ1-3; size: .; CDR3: ASTEISGNTIY
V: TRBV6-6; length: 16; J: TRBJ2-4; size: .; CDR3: ASSPQGWGLQGKNIQY
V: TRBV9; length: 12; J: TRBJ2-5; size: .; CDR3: ASSVGIAGETQY
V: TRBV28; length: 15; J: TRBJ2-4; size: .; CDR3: ASSSSPGLTSKNIQY
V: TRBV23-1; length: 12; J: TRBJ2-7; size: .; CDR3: ASGPDRPSWEQY
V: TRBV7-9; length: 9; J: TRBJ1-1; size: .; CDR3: ASSLGLEAF
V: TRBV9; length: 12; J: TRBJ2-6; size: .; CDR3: ASSGGAGANVLT
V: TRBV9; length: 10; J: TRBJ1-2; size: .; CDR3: ASSVEGGALS
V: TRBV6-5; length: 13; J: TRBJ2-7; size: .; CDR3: ASSYDGTGFYEQY
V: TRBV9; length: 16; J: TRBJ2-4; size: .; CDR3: ASSVGPEWSGSKNIQY
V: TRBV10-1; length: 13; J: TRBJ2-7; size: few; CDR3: ASSELQGASYEQY
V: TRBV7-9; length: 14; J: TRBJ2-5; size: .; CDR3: ASSPRSGGIQETQY
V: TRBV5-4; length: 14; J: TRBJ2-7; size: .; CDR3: ASRLGLAESSYEQY
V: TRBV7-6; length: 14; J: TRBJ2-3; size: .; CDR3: ASSGLGRLTTDTQY
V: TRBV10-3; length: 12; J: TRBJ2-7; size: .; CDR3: AIGRGGRTYEQY
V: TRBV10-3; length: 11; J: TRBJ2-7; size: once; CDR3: AIHAGGTYEQY
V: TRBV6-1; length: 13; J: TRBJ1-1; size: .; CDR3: ASSEGWGARTEAF
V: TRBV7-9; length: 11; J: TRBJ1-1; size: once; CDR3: ASSLDLNTEAF
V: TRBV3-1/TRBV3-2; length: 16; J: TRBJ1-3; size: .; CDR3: ASSQGYTGGSSGNTIY
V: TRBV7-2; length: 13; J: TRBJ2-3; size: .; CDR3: ASSPHGGPGDTQY
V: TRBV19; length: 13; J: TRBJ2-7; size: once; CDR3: ASNYRDSESYEQY
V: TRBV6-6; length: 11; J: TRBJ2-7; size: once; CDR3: ASSPRTGYEQY
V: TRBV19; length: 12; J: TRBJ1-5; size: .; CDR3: ASSSPGGEQPQH
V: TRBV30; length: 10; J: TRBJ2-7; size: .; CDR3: AWSVLQYEQY
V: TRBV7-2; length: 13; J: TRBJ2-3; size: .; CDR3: ASSLSGTSGGAQY
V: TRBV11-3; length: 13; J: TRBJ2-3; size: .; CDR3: ASSGGVRGTDTQY
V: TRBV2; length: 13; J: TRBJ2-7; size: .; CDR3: ASSFSRRGDNEQY
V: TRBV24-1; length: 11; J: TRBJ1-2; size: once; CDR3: ATSLTENYGYT
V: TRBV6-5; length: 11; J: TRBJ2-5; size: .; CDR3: ASSFGNLETQY
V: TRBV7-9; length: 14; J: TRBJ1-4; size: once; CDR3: ASSSRPTGGGEKLF
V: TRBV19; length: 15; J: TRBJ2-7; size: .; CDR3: ASSIALGREFPYEQY
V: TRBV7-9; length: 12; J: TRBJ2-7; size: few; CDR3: ASTQTAGGYEQY
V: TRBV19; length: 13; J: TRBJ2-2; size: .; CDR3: ASSIYRARGQELF
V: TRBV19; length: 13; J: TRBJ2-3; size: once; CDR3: ASSTGTGYADTQY
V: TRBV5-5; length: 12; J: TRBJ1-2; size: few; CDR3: ASSFVGTGSGYT
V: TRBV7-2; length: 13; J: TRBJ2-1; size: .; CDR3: ASSFEGQVYNEQF
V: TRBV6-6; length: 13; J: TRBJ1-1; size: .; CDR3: ASSYMAGGLSEAF
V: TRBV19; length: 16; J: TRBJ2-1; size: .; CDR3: ASSMVARTQRFHNEQF
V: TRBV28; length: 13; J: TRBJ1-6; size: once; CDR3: ASSLNLGRNSPLH
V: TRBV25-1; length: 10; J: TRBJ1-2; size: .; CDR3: ASRTGIYGYT
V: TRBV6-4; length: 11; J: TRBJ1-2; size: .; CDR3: ASSVGTGPGYT
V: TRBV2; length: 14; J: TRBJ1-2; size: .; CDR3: ASSEGQGQSGYGYT
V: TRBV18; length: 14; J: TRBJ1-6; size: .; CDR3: ASSPKAQGNNSPLH
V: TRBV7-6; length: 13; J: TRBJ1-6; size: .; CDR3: ASSQGQGPNSPLH